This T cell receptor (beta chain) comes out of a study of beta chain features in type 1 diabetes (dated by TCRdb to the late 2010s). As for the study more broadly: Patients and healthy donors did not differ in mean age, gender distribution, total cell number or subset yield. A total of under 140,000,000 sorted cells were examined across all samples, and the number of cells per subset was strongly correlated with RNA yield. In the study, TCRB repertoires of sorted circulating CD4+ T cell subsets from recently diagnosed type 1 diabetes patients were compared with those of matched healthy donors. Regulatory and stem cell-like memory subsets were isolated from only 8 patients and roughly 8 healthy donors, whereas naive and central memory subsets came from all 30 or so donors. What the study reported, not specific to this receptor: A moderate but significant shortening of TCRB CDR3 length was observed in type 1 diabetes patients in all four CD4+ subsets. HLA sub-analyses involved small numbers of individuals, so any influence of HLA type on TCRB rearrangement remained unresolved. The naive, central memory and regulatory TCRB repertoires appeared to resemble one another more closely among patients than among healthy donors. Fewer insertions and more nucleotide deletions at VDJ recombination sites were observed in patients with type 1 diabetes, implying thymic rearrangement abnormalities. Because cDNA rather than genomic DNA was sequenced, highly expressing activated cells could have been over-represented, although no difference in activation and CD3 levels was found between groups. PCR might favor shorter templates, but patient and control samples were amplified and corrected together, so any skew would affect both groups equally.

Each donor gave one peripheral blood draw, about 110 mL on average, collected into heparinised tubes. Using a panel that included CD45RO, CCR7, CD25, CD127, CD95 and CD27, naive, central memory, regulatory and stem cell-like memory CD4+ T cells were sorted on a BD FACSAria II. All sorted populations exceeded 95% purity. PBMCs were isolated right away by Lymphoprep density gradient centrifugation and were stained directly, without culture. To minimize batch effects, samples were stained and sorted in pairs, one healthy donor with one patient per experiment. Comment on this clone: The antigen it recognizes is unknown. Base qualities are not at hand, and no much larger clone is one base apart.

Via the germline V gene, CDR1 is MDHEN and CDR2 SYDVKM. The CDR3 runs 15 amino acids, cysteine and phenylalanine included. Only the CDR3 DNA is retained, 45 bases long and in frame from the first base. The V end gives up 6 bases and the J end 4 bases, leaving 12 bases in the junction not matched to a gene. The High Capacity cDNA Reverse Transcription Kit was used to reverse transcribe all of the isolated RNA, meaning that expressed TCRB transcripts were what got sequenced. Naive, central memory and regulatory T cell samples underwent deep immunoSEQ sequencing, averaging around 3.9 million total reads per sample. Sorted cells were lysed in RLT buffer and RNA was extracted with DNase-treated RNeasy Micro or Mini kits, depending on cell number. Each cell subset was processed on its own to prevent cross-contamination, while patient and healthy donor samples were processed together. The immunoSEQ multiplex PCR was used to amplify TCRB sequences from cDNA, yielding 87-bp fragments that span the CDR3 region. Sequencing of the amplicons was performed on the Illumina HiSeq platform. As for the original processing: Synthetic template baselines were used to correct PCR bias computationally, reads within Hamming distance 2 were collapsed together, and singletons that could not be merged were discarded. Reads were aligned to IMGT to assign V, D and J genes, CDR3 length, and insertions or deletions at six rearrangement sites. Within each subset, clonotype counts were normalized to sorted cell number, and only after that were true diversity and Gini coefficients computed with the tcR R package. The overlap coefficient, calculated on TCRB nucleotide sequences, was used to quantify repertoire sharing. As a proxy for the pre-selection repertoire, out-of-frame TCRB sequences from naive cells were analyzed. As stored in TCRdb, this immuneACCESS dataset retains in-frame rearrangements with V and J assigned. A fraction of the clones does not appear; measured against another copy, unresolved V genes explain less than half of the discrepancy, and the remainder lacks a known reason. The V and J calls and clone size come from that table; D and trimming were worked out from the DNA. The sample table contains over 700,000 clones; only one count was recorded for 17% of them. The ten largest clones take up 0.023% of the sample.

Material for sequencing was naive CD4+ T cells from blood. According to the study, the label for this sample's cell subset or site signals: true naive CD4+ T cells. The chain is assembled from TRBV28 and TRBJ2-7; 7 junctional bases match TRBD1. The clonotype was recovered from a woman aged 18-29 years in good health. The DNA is TGTGCCAGCAGCGCCGCCGGGACAGAGAATTACGAGCAGTACTTC. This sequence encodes CASSAAGTENYEQYF.